The entry below describes one TCR beta chain. The antigen is undetermined. The table came from immunoSEQ multiplex PCR; TCRdb's copy has only in-frame clones and leaves some out. The sample records 200,000 or so clones, under 95% being singletons. This sample stems from a study of T cell responses to AZD1222 COVID-19 vaccine. Overall study results and limits: Baseline testing showed seropositivity in only 6 or 7 AZD1222 recipients. Spike-specific TCR repertoires showed rising breadth and depth after two AZD1222 doses. Donors, mostly white British, included more females; clonal diversity was possibly underestimated.

Germline values: CDR1 SGDLS, CDR2 YYNGEE. The CDR3 spans 13 residues. V lost 0 bases, J lost 1 base, and 4 bases lay in between. Doses given second, at about 4 or about 12 weeks, were pooled. The receptor was isolated from an adult who received the AZD1222 COVID-19 vaccine. The chain has TRBV9 and TRBJ1-1; D not resolved. The starting material was peripheral blood, obtained 28 days after the second AZD1222 dose. The CDR3 DNA reads TGTGCCAGCAGCGTAGGCTGGAACACTGAAGCTTTCTTT. It specifies CASSVGWNTEAFF.